The 26 T cell receptor beta chains presented below share a single source sample, sequenced in a study of untreated major depressive disorder. Notes on the study in general: Depressed patients' CD4+ T cells carried increased TRBV05-01 (Vbeta 5.1) usage versus control CD4+ T cells.

Some clones are missing from TCRdb's copy, which holds only in-frame ones; the method was immunoSEQ multiplex PCR. The data contain around 13,000 clones, around 90% of them seen just once; the ten biggest clones take up 1.7%. These TCRs are of unknown antigen specificity. The sample taken for sequencing was CD4+ T cells from PBMCs. The receptor set was obtained from a woman aged 25 to 39 with major depressive disorder.

This chain links TRBV13 with TRBJ2-1; TRBD2 matches at 9 bases. Germline lookup yields CDR1 PRHDT and CDR2 FYEKMQ (reference sequence). This CDR3 is built from 18 residues. V was clipped by 0 bases and J by 4 bases; unmatched bases: 10. The CDR3 region is CASSLGLGVAGVYNEQFF. The CDR3 DNA follows: TGTGCCAGCAGCTTAGGCCTGGGGGTAGCGGGAGTTTACAATGAGCAGTTCTTC.

The chain is built from TRBV29-1 and TRBJ2-7; D may be TRBD1 or TRBD2 (7 bases each). V lost 5 bases to trimming and J lost 4 bases, with 18 bases between them. Germline CDR1 is SQVTM and CDR2 is ANQGSEA. The CDR3 consists of 14 residues. CDR3 sequence (DNA): TGCAGCGTTCGTCAGGGGGAGGGATGGTACGAGCAGTACTTC. This sequence encodes CSVRQGEGWYEQYF.

This chain uses TRBV29-1 with TRBJ2-7; no firm D call. In germline, CDR1 is SQVTM, CDR2 ANQGSEA. The CDR3 is 13 amino acids. Deletions cut 6 bases from V and 4 bases from J, with 16 bases between. The CDR3 region is CSVKSSDQYEQYF. The CDR3 DNA reads as TGCAGCGTCAAAAGCTCGGACCAATACGAGCAGTACTTC.

The CDR3 region is CASSLENRRGYYYEQYF. CDR3 coding DNA: TGTGCCAGCAGCTTAGAGAATCGCAGGGGGTATTACTACGAGCAGTACTTC. The V and J genes are TRBV11-3 and TRBJ2-7; 7 bases fit TRBD1. With V trimmed by 0 bases and J by 3 bases, 11 bases remained unmatched. The CDR3 covers 17 residues. Germline V CDR1 and CDR2: SGHNT, YENEEA. Supplemented by reference TRBV11-3 and TRBJ2-7, the full variable domain reads EAGVVQSPRYKIIEKKQPVAFWCNPISGHNTLYWYLQNLGQGPELLIRYENEEAVDDSQLPKDRFSAERLKGVDSTLKIQPAELGDSAVYLCASSLENRRGYYYEQYFGPGTRLTVT.

The chain uses TRBV7-2 and TRBJ2-2; the D gene is possibly TRBD2 (5 bases). V lost 5 bases and J 1 base, leaving 14 bases between the germline ends. Per germline, CDR1 SGHTA and CDR2 FQGNSA. This CDR3 contains 16 residues. The CDR3: CASSPSQPLNTGELFF. CDR3 DNA: TGTGCCAGCAGCCCTAGCCAGCCCCTGAACACCGGGGAGCTGTTTTTT.

V and J are TRBV27 and TRBJ2-7, with 9 bases that match TRBD1. V shed 5 bases, J shed 1 base, and the junction held 12 bases outside the gene matches. CDR3 length: 17 residues. CDR1 MNHEY and CDR2 SMNVEV come from the germline V gene (reference sequence). The CDR3: CASSPLYRGPTSYEQYF. The CDR3 DNA reads as TGTGCCAGCAGTCCTCTCTACAGGGGGCCTACTTCCTACGAGCAGTACTTC.

V and J are TRBV18 and TRBJ2-3, with D unclear. The V end was cut by 5 bases, the J end by 1 base, with 10 bases between. Germline-derived CDR1 and CDR2 are KGHSH and LQKENI. The CDR3 consists of 14 residues. CDR3 sequence reads: CASSTTGRTDTQYF. In DNA form, the CDR3 reads TGTGCCAGCTCAACTACCGGTCGCACAGATACGCAGTATTTT.

The CDR3 reads CASRYQGGSLGNTEAFF. CDR3 bases: TGTGCCAGCAGATATCAGGGGGGTAGCCTTGGGAACACTGAAGCTTTCTTT. The gene calls are TRBV27 and TRBJ1-1, with TRBD1 matching 7 bases. Germline V gene lookup returns CDR1 MNHEY and CDR2 SMNVEV (reference sequence). This CDR3 contains 17 residues. V shed 6 bases and J 1 base; nucleotides not matched to a gene: 14.

The chain has TRBV6-5 and TRBJ1-2; D is perhaps TRBD1 (6 bases). The V end was cut by 9 bases, the J end by 2 bases, with 16 bases between. CDR1 is MNHEY, CDR2 SVGAGI, per germline. CDR3 length: 14 amino acids. The CDR3 DNA is TGTGCCAGTCGCCGGGGGGCGCAAAACTATGGCTACACCTTC. Its translation: CASRRGAQNYGYTF.

This clone was counted a single time. This chain connects TRBV4-2 to TRBJ2-3; D tentatively reads TRBD1 or TRBD2 (5 bases each). The CDR3 has 16 amino acids. The germline gives CDR1 LGHNA, CDR2 YNFKEQ. Trimming cost V 2 bases and J 0 bases, with 12 bases left between them. DNA of the CDR3: TGTGCCAGCAGCCAACCGGTTGGGGGTAGCACAGATACGCAGTATTTT. This codes for CASSQPVGGSTDTQYF.

The chain combines TRBV14 with TRBJ2-2; a weak D match, TRBD2 (5 bases). The germline V gene encodes CDR1 SGHDN and CDR2 FVKESK. The V end lost 2 bases, the J end lost 2 bases, and 18 bases lay between the germline ends. There are 18 residues in the CDR3. The chain's CDR3 is CASSQLGGSRRNTGELFF. CDR3 DNA: TGTGCCAGCAGCCAATTGGGCGGGTCTAGGCGCAACACCGGGGAGCTGTTTTTT.

This chain connects TRBV2 to TRBJ2-1, with TRBD1 matching 10 bases. The CDR3 covers 14 residues. Germline V lookup: CDR1 SNHLY, CDR2 FYNNEI. V gave up 6 bases and J gave up 14 bases; unmatched junction bases: 13. CDR3 sequence: CASRLERQGAGEFF. The CDR3 DNA follows: TGTGCCAGCAGACTAGAACGACAGGGGGCTGGGGAGTTCTTC.

This sequence joins TRBV2 and TRBJ2-7; perhaps TRBD2 as D (5 bases). CDR3 length equals 13 residues. V was clipped by 5 bases and J by 4 bases, with 12 bases between them. Germline-derived CDR1 and CDR2 are SNHLY and FYNNEI. This CDR3 reads CASSPDSNYEQYF. In DNA form, the CDR3 reads TGTGCCAGCAGTCCGGACTCCAATTACGAGCAGTACTTC. Together with reference TRBV2 and TRBJ2-7, the CDR3 gives the full variable domain: EPEVTQTPSHQVTQMGQEVILRCVPISNHLYFYWYRQILGQKVEFLVSFYNNEISEKSEIFDDQFSVERPDGSNFTLKIRSTKLEDSAMYFCASSPDSNYEQYFGPGTRLTVT.

The chain joins TRBV6-1 to TRBJ2-7; TRBD1 matches 8 bases. Trimming at V came to 6 bases and at J to 3 bases, leaving 4 bases not matched to a gene. CDR1 is MNHNS and CDR2 is SASEGT in the germline V gene. The CDR3 is made up of 13 amino acids. The CDR3 is CASSPTGDYEQYF. CDR3 DNA: TGTGCCAGCAGCCCGACAGGGGACTACGAGCAGTACTTC.

Here the CDR3 reads CAWSKRFNQPQHF. The CDR3 DNA reads as TGTGCCTGGAGTAAACGGTTCAATCAGCCCCAGCATTTT. This chain uses TRBV30 with TRBJ1-5; D gene unclear. The CDR3 loop spans 13 amino acids. Germline CDR1 GTSNPN, CDR2 SVGIG (reference sequence). Trimming removed 2 bases from V and 3 bases from J, with 8 bases in between.

The chain recombines TRBV5-6 with TRBJ1-1, with unresolved D. V gave up 1 base and J gave up 5 bases, with 9 bases separating them. Germline CDR1 and CDR2: SGHDT and YYEEEE. CDR3 length: 13 residues. Written as DNA, the CDR3 is TGTGCCAGCAGCTTGAGGTTGTCGACTGAAGCTTTCTTT. Residues: CASSLRLSTEAFF.

The genes are TRBV18 and TRBJ2-7; D is perhaps TRBD1 (6 bases). The germline V and J ends were trimmed by 6 bases and 2 bases, with 20 bases remaining between them. Germline CDR1 reads KGHSH; CDR2 reads LQKENI. The CDR3 spans 16 residues. CDR3: CASSNRRTAEAYEQYF. The CDR3 DNA is TGTGCCAGCTCTAATCGTAGGACAGCGGAAGCCTACGAGCAGTACTTC.

V gene TRBV5-1 combines with J gene TRBJ2-1, with D possibly being TRBD2 (5 bases). V lost 4 bases to trimming and J lost 12 bases, with 20 bases between them. The germline V gene encodes CDR1 SGHRS and CDR2 YFSETQ. This CDR3 region has 14 residues. The CDR3 here is CASSLSETSTRQFF. The CDR3 bases are TGCGCCAGCAGCCTTTCCGAAACTAGTACGAGGCAGTTCTTC. Using reference TRBV5-1 and TRBJ2-1 for the parts outside the CDR3, the full variable domain is KAGVTQTPRYLIKTRGQQVTLSCSPISGHRSVSWYQQTPGQGLQFLFEYFSETQRNKGNFPGRFSGRQFSNSRSEMNVSTLELGDSALYLCASSLSETSTRQFFGPGTRLTVL.

The chain uses TRBV5-1 and TRBJ1-2; weak D call: TRBD1 (6 bases). Per the germline V gene, CDR1 is SGHRS and CDR2 is YFSETQ. The CDR3 loop spans 16 amino acids. V was shortened by 4 bases and J by 5 bases, with 21 bases between the two germline ends. CDR3 loop: CASSPAPRGIGYGYTF. CDR3 coding DNA: TGCGCCAGCAGCCCCGCCCCGAGGGGGATTGGGTATGGCTACACCTTC.

DNA for the CDR3: TGTGCCACCAGCAGAGAGGGCAGGGGCGGGTATGGCACAGATACGCAGTATTTT. Translated, it gives CATSREGRGGYGTDTQYF. The V call is TRBV15, the J call TRBJ2-3; possible D gene TRBD1, 6 bases. The germline CDR1 and CDR2 sequences are LNHNV and YYDKDF (reference sequence). The CDR3 length is 18 residues. Trimming cost V 0 bases and J 1 base, with 17 bases left between them.

CDR3 protein: CASSPDRANQPQHF. CDR3 DNA sequence: TGTGCCAGCAGTCCCGACAGGGCGAATCAGCCCCAGCATTTT. The chain is built from TRBV6-6 and TRBJ1-5, with 7 bases matching TRBD1. The trim removed 5 bases at V and 4 bases at J, leaving 5 bases unmatched. Germline V gene sequence: CDR1 MNHNY, CDR2 SVGAGI (reference sequence). CDR3 length: 14 residues.

The chain links TRBV11-2 to TRBJ2-1, with unresolved D. Deletions cut 3 bases from V and 10 bases from J, with 7 bases between. The CDR3 extends over 11 amino acids. Per germline, CDR1 SGHAT and CDR2 FQNNGV. The CDR3 is CASSLTGEQFF. The DNA for the CDR3 is TGTGCCAGCAGCTTGACCGGGGAGCAGTTCTTC.

The chain carries TRBV5-4 and TRBJ2-5; D call uncertain. V lost 0 bases and J 2 bases, leaving 8 bases between the germline ends. This CDR3 region has 14 residues. Germline assignment: CDR1 SGHNT and CDR2 YYREEE (reference sequence). The CDR3 here is CASSLASSQETQYF. In DNA form, the CDR3 reads TGTGCCAGCAGCTTGGCCTCCAGTCAAGAGACCCAGTACTTC.

CDR3 coding DNA: TGTGCCAGCAGCCCCGACCTCGCCAGATTGTCCGAGCAGTACTTC. Its protein product is CASSPDLARLSEQYF. This chain links TRBV27 with TRBJ2-7; D gene uncertain. This CDR3 comprises 15 residues. From germline, CDR1 is MNHEY and CDR2 SMNVEV (reference sequence). V lost 6 bases to trimming and J lost 6 bases, with 21 bases between them.

V and J are TRBV19 and TRBJ1-5, with 10 positions matching TRBD1. The germline CDR1 and CDR2 sequences are LNHDA and SQIVND (reference sequence). Unmatched junction bases numbered 10, after V lost 4 bases and J lost 7 bases. The CDR3 covers 16 residues. The CDR3 protein is CASSTGRDRGLQPQHF. The CDR3 bases are TGTGCCAGTAGTACAGGCCGGGACAGGGGCTTACAGCCCCAGCATTTT.

The V gene is TRBV19, the J gene TRBJ2-3, with 11 bases identical to TRBD2. The germline V gene has CDR1 LNHDA and CDR2 SQIVND (reference sequence). CDR3 length: 15 residues. J was trimmed by 2 bases and V by 5 bases; bases with no gene match: 3. The CDR3 protein is CASSGLAGNTDTQYF. In DNA form, the CDR3 reads TGTGCCAGTAGTGGACTAGCGGGTAACACAGATACGCAGTATTTT.